Presented here are 32 T cell receptor beta chains from one specimen sequenced in a study of blood T cell repertoires in COVID-19. Produced via immunoSEQ multiplex PCR; TCRdb's table is partial and in-frame only. The sample contains some 170,000 clones, about three quarters of which appear only once. Sequenced input: peripheral blood. The receptors were gathered from a woman in her 70s with acute or convalescent COVID-19.

A few counts support this clone. The rearrangement uses TRBV18 and TRBJ2-7; D possibly corresponds to TRBD2 (6 bases). Germline loops: CDR1 KGHSH, CDR2 LQKENI. V lost 3 bases and J 2 bases, leaving 14 bases between the germline ends. The CDR3 contains 15 residues. The CDR3 sequence is CASSPGLASTYEQYF. The CDR3 DNA is TGTGCCAGCTCACCTGGGCTAGCGAGTACCTACGAGCAGTACTTC.

This clone has only a few counts. The chain has TRBV11-2 and TRBJ1-5; perhaps TRBD1 as D (5 bases). Germline lookup yields CDR1 SGHAT and CDR2 FQNNGV. V lost 5 bases, J lost 2 bases, and 10 bases lay in between. The CDR3 loop spans 14 amino acids. CDR3 DNA: TGTGCCAGCAGCCGGGGGACCGGCAATCAGCCCCAGCATTTT. It yields the protein CASSRGTGNQPQHF.

The chain couples TRBV2 to TRBJ2-7, with 7 bases identical to TRBD2. The CDR3 has 14 residues. V lost 6 bases to trimming and J lost 3 bases; unmatched junction nucleotides: 8. Germline V gene data show CDR1 as SNHLY and CDR2 as FYNNEI. This chain's CDR3 is CASSKRDGNYEQYF. CDR3 nucleotides: TGTGCCAGCAGCAAGCGGGACGGAAACTACGAGCAGTACTTC.

The chain joins TRBV10-3 to TRBJ1-4, with 7 bases lining up with TRBD1. CDR1 and CDR2 from the germline V gene are ENHRY and SYGVKD. The CDR3 spans 15 residues. With 3 bases clipped from V and 3 bases from J, the junction kept 4 bases outside the gene matches. The CDR3 loop is CAISEGQESNEKLFF. The CDR3 nucleotides read TGTGCCATCAGTGAAGGACAGGAATCTAATGAAAAACTGTTTTTT.

This clone was recorded a few times. V and J are TRBV18 and TRBJ1-6, with TRBD1 matching over 7 bases. Per germline, CDR1 KGHSH and CDR2 LQKENI. Trimming cost V 4 bases and J 9 bases; bases outside gene matches: 6. The CDR3 loop spans 14 amino acids. CDR3 nucleotide sequence: TGTGCCAGCTCACGGGACAGTAAGGGTTCACCCCTCCACTTT. It specifies CASSRDSKGSPLHF.

V usage is TRBV18 and J usage is TRBJ2-5; 8 bases map to TRBD2. This CDR3 comprises 16 residues. Unmatched junction bases numbered 13, after V lost 1 base and J lost 9 bases. CDR1 is KGHSH and CDR2 is LQKENI in the germline V gene. DNA for the CDR3: TGTGCCAGCTCACCACGGACTAGCCCTACCGGGGCCGCCCAGTACTTC. Its translation: CASSPRTSPTGAAQYF. Based on the CDR3 plus reference TRBV18 and TRBJ2-5, the full variable domain is NAGVMQNPRHLVRRRGQEARLRCSPMKGHSHVYWYRQLPEEGLKFMVYLQKENIIDESGMPKERFSAEFPKEGPSILRIQQVVRGDSAAYFCASSPRTSPTGAAQYFGPGTRLLVL.

This clone turned up a few times. The chain links TRBV7-8 to TRBJ2-5, with D tentatively TRBD1 (6 bases). Trimming stripped 7 bases from V and 3 bases from J, with 18 bases between. CDR3 length: 15 residues. From germline, CDR1 is SGHVS and CDR2 FQNEAQ. CDR3 sequence (DNA): TGTGCCAGCAATATAGGTCAGGGGACGGAAGAGACCCAGTACTTC. Translated, it gives CASNIGQGTEETQYF.

The chain's CDR3 is CASGPGVWSSTFMNTEAFF. CDR3 bases: TGTGCCAGCGGCCCAGGGGTTTGGAGTTCAACCTTTATGAACACTGAAGCTTTCTTT. The chain uses TRBV27 and TRBJ1-1; maybe TRBD1 (6 bases). Trimming left V 8 bases short and J 0 bases short, with 28 bases between. The CDR3 runs to 19 residues. In germline, CDR1 is MNHEY, CDR2 SMNVEV (reference sequence).

This clone was observed a single time. The chain couples TRBV6-5 to TRBJ1-1; D possibly corresponds to TRBD1 (5 bases). Trimming removed 6 bases at V and 2 bases at J, with 10 bases between. The CDR3 is made up of 13 amino acids. Germline CDR1 and CDR2: MNHEY and SVGAGI. CDR3 loop: CASRSTGNTEAFF. CDR3 DNA sequence: TGTGCCAGCAGGTCCACAGGTAACACTGAAGCTTTCTTT.

This chain connects TRBV11-3 to TRBJ2-1; 12 nucleotides align to TRBD2. The CDR3 totals 15 residues. Germline V gene sequence: CDR1 SGHNT, CDR2 YENEEA. With 5 bases clipped from V and 5 bases from J, the junction kept 4 bases outside the gene matches. The CDR3 reads CASSQGLAGHNEQFF. The CDR3 bases are TGTGCCAGCAGCCAGGGACTAGCGGGCCACAATGAGCAGTTCTTC.

The chain is built from TRBV4-1 and TRBJ2-4, with TRBD1 matching over 9 bases. Germline lookup yields CDR1 MGHRA and CDR2 YSYEKL. J was trimmed by 7 bases and V by 5 bases; bases with no gene match: 3. The CDR3 is 13 residues long. CDR3 protein: CASSSGTGNIQYF. The CDR3 nucleotides are TGCGCCAGCAGCTCCGGGACAGGGAACATTCAGTACTTC.

This clone has only one observation. The genes are TRBV29-1 and TRBJ1-1; D uncertain. The CDR3 runs 11 residues. CDR1 is SQVTM, CDR2 ANQGSEA, per germline. V lost 3 bases, J lost 4 bases, and 6 bases lay in between. Here the CDR3 reads CSVEASTEAFF. The CDR3 DNA reads as TGCAGCGTTGAGGCTAGCACTGAAGCTTTCTTT.

In DNA form, the CDR3 reads TGTGCCAGCAGAGTTTATAGTGCAGATACGCAGTATTTT. Encoded protein: CASRVYSADTQYF. This chain uses TRBV27 with TRBJ2-3; no clear D. The V gene's germline CDR1 is MNHEY and CDR2 SMNVEV (reference sequence). The CDR3 is 13 amino acids. Trimming removed 6 bases at V and 4 bases at J, with 11 bases between.

The sample holds one count of this clone. CDR3 sequence (DNA): TGTGCCAGCAGCTTAGTAGGGGGTGAGCAGTTCTTC. Encoded protein: CASSLVGGEQFF. This chain connects TRBV11-2 to TRBJ2-1; D is possibly TRBD1 (6 bases). Germline loops: CDR1 SGHAT, CDR2 FQNNGV. The CDR3 extends over 12 amino acids. The V end lost 1 base, the J end lost 9 bases, and 7 bases lay between the germline ends.

This chain connects TRBV28 to TRBJ2-2; D perhaps matches TRBD1 (6 bases). V shed 10 bases and J shed 0 bases, with 18 bases lying between them. This CDR3 comprises 16 residues. CDR1 MDHEN and CDR2 SYDVKM come from the germline V gene. In DNA form, the CDR3 reads TGTGCCATCAATAGGGGGAGATCTGCGAACACCGGGGAGCTGTTTTTT. Its translation: CAINRGRSANTGELFF.

CDR3 in amino acids: CASSLGPTSGIYEQYF. Written as DNA, the CDR3 is TGTGCCAGCTCACTCGGTCCGACTAGCGGGATCTACGAGCAGTACTTC. The chain combines TRBV18 with TRBJ2-7, with TRBD2 identical over 11 bases. Germline-derived CDR1 and CDR2 are KGHSH and LQKENI. Trimming cost V 4 bases and J 3 bases; bases outside gene matches: 8. This CDR3 is built from 16 residues.

The chain employs TRBV5-1 and TRBJ2-2; 10 bases agree with TRBD2. The CDR3 spans 17 residues. Germline V gene lookup returns CDR1 SGHRS and CDR2 YFSETQ. V was clipped by 2 bases and J by 6 bases; unmatched bases: 10. CDR3: CASSLRGLASRAGELFF. The CDR3 nucleotides are TGCGCCAGCAGCTTACGGGGACTAGCGAGTCGGGCCGGGGAGCTGTTTTTT. The full variable domain, with the rest looked up from reference TRBV5-1 and TRBJ2-2, is KAGVTQTPRYLIKTRGQQVTLSCSPISGHRSVSWYQQTPGQGLQFLFEYFSETQRNKGNFPGRFSGRQFSNSRSEMNVSTLELGDSALYLCASSLRGLASRAGELFFGEGSRLTVL.

The sample holds a few counts of this clone. The V and J genes are TRBV19 and TRBJ1-2; TRBD1 matches 8 bases. Unmatched junction bases numbered 8, after V lost 4 bases and J lost 4 bases. The CDR3 has 15 residues. Germline values: CDR1 LNHDA, CDR2 SQIVND (reference sequence). The CDR3 nucleotides read TGTGCCAGTAGTACAGCCAACCAGGGGGCCTATGGCTACACCTTC. Amino acids: CASSTANQGAYGYTF.

The chain carries TRBV10-3 and TRBJ2-3; possible D gene TRBD2, 7 bases. The CDR3 loop spans 16 amino acids. Germline V gene data show CDR1 as ENHRY and CDR2 as SYGVKD. V was clipped by 7 bases and J by 2 bases, with 19 bases between them. CDR3 sequence reads: CAIKGVSGGLTDTQYF. CDR3 in DNA: TGTGCCATCAAGGGGGTGTCGGGGGGCCTCACAGATACGCAGTATTTT.

This chain uses TRBV3-1 (or the pseudogene TRBV3-2) with TRBJ1-4; D gene ambiguous. The CDR3 contains 13 residues. Germline V gene sequence: CDR1 LGHDT, CDR2 YNNKEL (reference sequence). V lost 6 bases and J 8 bases, leaving 13 bases between the germline ends. CDR3 region: CASSQSAREKLFF. The CDR3 DNA is TGTGCCAGCAGTCAATCGGCCAGGGAAAAACTGTTTTTT.

The chain has TRBV30 and TRBJ1-6; a weak D match, TRBD1 (6 bases). V lost 2 bases and J 7 bases, leaving 9 bases between the germline ends. Germline CDR1 reads GTSNPN; CDR2 reads SVGIG (reference sequence). This CDR3 contains 13 residues. The CDR3 loop is CAWSIQGNSPLHF. CDR3 coding DNA: TGTGCCTGGAGTATACAGGGAAATTCACCCCTCCACTTT.

The rearrangement joins TRBV5-4 to TRBJ2-7; 10 bases align to TRBD2. Trimming took 3 bases from V and 3 from J; bases not matched to a gene: 6. From germline, CDR1 is SGHNT and CDR2 YYREEE (reference sequence). The CDR3 is 15 amino acids. The CDR3 is CASSSLLAGVYEQYF. In DNA form, the CDR3 reads TGTGCCAGCAGCTCCTTGCTAGCGGGAGTCTACGAGCAGTACTTC.

The chain employs TRBV11-2 and TRBJ2-7; the match to TRBD1 covers 11 bases. This CDR3 has 14 residues. Trimming cost V 5 bases and J 5 bases; bases outside gene matches: 5. CDR1 and CDR2 from the germline V gene are SGHAT and FQNNGV. The CDR3 reads CASSIRGQGDEQYF. CDR3 sequence (DNA): TGTGCCAGCAGCATACGGGGACAGGGGGACGAGCAGTACTTC.

This sequence joins TRBV5-1 and TRBJ2-1; a weak D match, TRBD1 (5 bases). Between the trimmed V and J ends, which lost 5 bases and 4 bases, there was a span of 16 bases. CDR1 and CDR2 from the germline V gene are SGHRS and YFSETQ. The CDR3 has 15 amino acids. The CDR3 loop reads CASRSNLQEYNEQFF. The CDR3 nucleotides are TGCGCCAGCAGATCAAATTTACAGGAGTACAATGAGCAGTTCTTC.

J is TRBJ2-5 and V is TRBV5-4, with 8 bases matching TRBD1. There are 13 residues in the CDR3. Unmatched junction bases numbered 1, after V lost 4 bases and J lost 2 bases. The germline CDR1 and CDR2 sequences are SGHNT and YYREEE (reference sequence). The CDR3 nucleotides read TGTGCCAGCAGCCGACAGGGGCAAGAGACCCAGTACTTC. Translating gives CASSRQGQETQYF. Using reference TRBV5-4 and TRBJ2-5 for the parts outside the CDR3, the full variable domain is ETGVTQSPTHLIKTRGQQVTLRCSSQSGHNTVSWYQQALGQGPQFIFQYYREEENGRGNFPPRFSGLQFPNYSSELNVNALELDDSALYLCASSRQGQETQYFGPGTRLLVL.

This chain links TRBV18 with TRBJ1-1; D remains ambiguous. The V end lost 1 base, the J end lost 3 bases, and 6 bases lay between the germline ends. Germline CDR1 is KGHSH and CDR2 is LQKENI. The CDR3 sequence is 13 residues long. The CDR3 DNA follows: TGTGCCAGCTCACCACGGCGGGACACTGAAGCTTTCTTT. As protein: CASSPRRDTEAFF.

The chain recombines TRBV29-1 with TRBJ2-7; 13 nucleotides agree with TRBD2. In germline, CDR1 is SQVTM, CDR2 ANQGSEA. The CDR3 is 16 amino acids. V gave up 6 bases and J gave up 6 bases; unmatched junction bases: 14. CDR3 amino acids: CSVSGTSGKPHGEQYF. The DNA of the CDR3 is TGCAGCGTCTCCGGGACTAGCGGGAAGCCACATGGCGAGCAGTACTTC.

This clone was seen a single time. The same CDR3 can be traced to other DNA sequences in this sample. The chain links TRBV9 to TRBJ2-3; 12 bases fit TRBD2. CDR1 is SGDLS and CDR2 is YYNGEE in the germline V gene. The CDR3 covers 16 residues. V lost 0 bases, J lost 1 base, and 0 bases stayed unmatched. Written as DNA, the CDR3 is TGTGCCAGCAGCGTAGGACTAGCGGGGGGCACAGATACGCAGTATTTT. Protein: CASSVGLAGGTDTQYF.

A few counts support this clone. The rearrangement joins TRBV29-1 to TRBJ2-1; D is perhaps TRBD2 (5 bases). The V and J ends lost 6 bases and 2 bases respectively, with 14 bases between them. Germline V gene data show CDR1 as SQVTM and CDR2 as ANQGSEA. The CDR3 extends over 14 amino acids. The CDR3 DNA follows: TGCAGCGTCGAGGGCGGTTCGACCTACAATGAGCAGTTCTTC. Translating it yields CSVEGGSTYNEQFF.

The chain combines TRBV10-3 with TRBJ2-1, with TRBD2 identical over 9 bases. This CDR3 region has 13 residues. CDR1 is ENHRY and CDR2 is SYGVKD in the germline V gene. The V and J ends lost 10 bases and 8 bases, in that order; junction bases with no gene match: 9. CDR3 sequence reads: CATKIAGVDEQFF. For the CDR3, the DNA is TGTGCCACCAAGATAGCGGGAGTGGATGAGCAGTTCTTC.

The chain has TRBV27 and TRBJ2-5; TRBD2 is a possible D gene (5 bases). Between the trimmed V and J ends, which lost 7 bases and 3 bases, there was a span of 15 bases. The length of the CDR3 is 14 residues. CDR1 and CDR2 (germline): MNHEY, SMNVEV (reference sequence). CDR3 nucleotides: TGTGCCAGCACCTCCCTCACGAGGGAAGAGACCCAGTACTTC. Translating it yields CASTSLTREETQYF.

As DNA, the CDR3 is TGTGCCAGCAGATTCAGCGGAAGTTACACTGAAGCTTTCTTT. It yields the protein CASRFSGSYTEAFF. The chain uses TRBV11-2 and TRBJ1-1; D remains ambiguous. The CDR3 consists of 14 residues. Germline assignment: CDR1 SGHAT and CDR2 FQNNGV. V lost 6 bases and J 3 bases, leaving 14 bases between the germline ends.